The present TCR beta chain was sequenced within a study of T cells in localized non-small cell lung cancer. The study's findings and limits: Sequencing involved a lone tumor region, leaving heterogeneity possible. A higher density of T cells in blood coincided with extended overall survival. Out of the top 100 tumor clones, a median roughly 58 were seen in adjacent lung. Uninvolved adjacent lung showed peak T cell clonality, exceeding tumor.

Assay used: immunoSEQ multiplex PCR; TCRdb lists only in-frame clones, some missing. This sample has approximately 1,000 clones, with 20% found just once. V dropped 1 base and J dropped 5; count of bases not matched to a gene: 5. Germline V gene data show CDR1 as SGHNT and CDR2 as YENEEA. This CDR3 is built from 16 residues. This clone ranks as medium-sized. Its antigen is unidentified. The receptor was isolated from a female donor over 55 with stage I squamous cell lung carcinoma. The chain combines TRBV11-3 with TRBJ2-3; 11 nucleotides align to TRBD2. Specimen: lung tumor tissue, collected before any cancer treatment. The CDR3 bases are TGTGCCAGCAGCTTAGGTAGCGGGAGGGCCCTAGATACGCAGTATTTT. Its translation: CASSLGSGRALDTQYF.